The 24 T cell receptor beta chains in this list originate from one sample, sequenced in a study of blood T cell repertoires in COVID-19. The table came from immunoSEQ multiplex PCR; TCRdb's copy has only in-frame clones and leaves some out. The repertoire consists of 200,000 to 250,000 clones, with around four fifths occurring once and the leading ten covering roughly 5%. Sequenced input: peripheral blood. The receptors shown here come from a woman aged 55-70 years who had recovered from COVID-19.

The chain combines TRBV5-7 with TRBJ2-2; no clear D gene. TRBV5-7 is identified as an open reading frame with a role that is uncertain. V lost 4 bases to trimming and J lost 6 bases, with 10 bases between them. CDR3 length: 13 amino acids. CDR3 DNA: TGTGCCAGCAGCCGAGAACCACCCGGGGAGCTGTTTTTT. Its protein is CASSREPPGELFF.

The chain links TRBV14 to TRBJ2-5, with TRBD2 as a possible D gene (5 bases). The CDR3 length is 14 residues. The V gene lost 7 bases and the J gene lost 4 bases, with 16 bases spanning the gap. Germline V lookup: CDR1 SGHDN, CDR2 FVKESK. The CDR3 DNA reads TGTGCCAGCACCGCAAGGAGCGGCGGAGAGACCCAGTACTTC. It encodes CASTARSGGETQYF.

This sequence joins TRBV14 and TRBJ2-3, with D perhaps TRBD2 (6 bases). The CDR3 has 17 residues. The germline CDR1 and CDR2 sequences are SGHDN and FVKESK. V gave up 4 bases and J gave up 6 bases, with 23 bases separating them. CDR3 region: CASSPLRGSGPGDTQYF. The CDR3 DNA is TGTGCCAGCAGCCCCTTACGAGGTAGCGGACCCGGGGATACGCAGTATTTT.

The chain is built from TRBV5-6 and TRBJ1-6; D remains unclear. The CDR3 loop spans 15 amino acids. V was pared by 3 bases and J by 2 bases, with 9 bases between. Germline lookup yields CDR1 SGHDT and CDR2 YYEEEE. DNA for the CDR3: TGTGCCAGCAGCTACAATAGCGCCTATAATTCACCCCTCCACTTT. It codes for CASSYNSAYNSPLHF.

J is TRBJ1-5 and V is TRBV10-2, with 10 positions matching TRBD1. The CDR3 is 16 amino acids. CDR1 WSHSY and CDR2 SAAADI come from the germline V gene. V trimming: 0 bases; J trimming: 7 bases; junction bases outside the gene matches: 6. The chain's CDR3 is CASSESRGTGVQPQHF. The CDR3 DNA sequence: TGCGCCAGCAGTGAGTCGCGCGGGACAGGGGTACAGCCCCAGCATTTT.

This rearrangement joins TRBV4-1 to TRBJ2-1, with D possibly matching TRBD2 (6 bases). Trimming removed 1 base from V and 8 bases from J, with 15 bases in between. This CDR3 is built from 15 residues. Germline values: CDR1 MGHRA, CDR2 YSYEKL. The CDR3 sequence: CASSQVKTSSDEQFF. CDR3 sequence (DNA): TGCGCCAGCAGCCAAGTAAAGACTAGTAGCGATGAGCAGTTCTTC.

The rearrangement uses TRBV18 and TRBJ2-7; tentative D call: TRBD1 (6 bases). Trimming removed 4 bases at V and 5 bases at J, with 18 bases between. From germline, CDR1 is KGHSH and CDR2 LQKENI. The CDR3 spans 15 residues. CDR3 residues: CASSRESRDTHEQYF. The CDR3 nucleotides read TGTGCCAGCTCACGCGAATCCAGGGACACCCACGAGCAGTACTTC.

V usage is TRBV19 and J usage is TRBJ1-5; D perhaps matches TRBD1 (5 bases). Trimming took 1 base from V and 9 from J, leaving 10 bases between them. The CDR3 extends over 13 amino acids. CDR1 and CDR2 from the germline V gene are LNHDA and SQIVND (reference sequence). Here the CDR3 reads CASSIVRDRPQHF. In nucleotides, the CDR3 is TGTGCCAGTAGTATAGTCAGGGATCGGCCCCAGCATTTT.

This chain uses TRBV7-2 with TRBJ2-7; tentative D call: TRBD1 (6 bases). The germline V gene encodes CDR1 SGHTA and CDR2 FQGNSA. The CDR3 runs 15 residues. Trimming took 1 base from V and 5 from J, leaving 15 bases between them. The CDR3 loop is CASSLVDRPRDEQYF. DNA of the CDR3: TGTGCCAGCAGCTTAGTTGACAGGCCGCGGGACGAGCAGTACTTC.

This chain uses TRBV6-1 with TRBJ1-4, with 7 bases lining up with TRBD1. This CDR3 comprises 14 residues. J was trimmed by 13 bases and V by 1 base; bases with no gene match: 9. CDR1 MNHNS and CDR2 SASEGT come from the germline V gene. The CDR3 sequence: CASSEVNRGVTLFF. As DNA, the CDR3 is TGTGCCAGCAGTGAAGTGAACAGGGGTGTGACACTGTTTTTT.

The chain combines TRBV12-3 or TRBV12-4 with TRBJ1-2; 7 positions agree with TRBD1. This CDR3 has 13 amino acids. The V segment lost 4 bases and the J segment 4 bases; nucleotides outside the gene matches: 3. The CDR3 DNA is TGTGCCAGCAGTTCTAACAGGGGCTATGGCTACACCTTC. Translated, it gives CASSSNRGYGYTF.

The chain is built from TRBV3-1 (or the pseudogene TRBV3-2) and TRBJ2-7, with D maybe TRBD1 (6 bases). Germline V lookup: CDR1 LGHDT, CDR2 YNNKEL (reference sequence). This CDR3 comprises 14 residues. Deletions cut 4 bases from V and 3 bases from J, with 13 bases between. The CDR3 reads CASSPSDRIYEQYF. CDR3 bases: TGTGCCAGCAGCCCCTCAGACAGGATCTACGAGCAGTACTTC.

The chain links TRBV27 to TRBJ2-3; TRBD1 matches at 9 bases. The germline gives CDR1 MNHEY, CDR2 SMNVEV (reference sequence). The CDR3 runs to 16 residues. Trimming took 0 bases from V and 4 from J; bases not matched to a gene: 5. The CDR3 is CASSLSVGQGPDTQYF. The CDR3 DNA reads TGTGCCAGCAGTTTATCGGTGGGACAGGGTCCAGATACGCAGTATTTT.

The rearrangement uses TRBV4-1 and TRBJ2-7, with 7 bases matching TRBD1. The CDR3 is 17 residues long. V lost 4 bases, J lost 0 bases, and 12 bases stayed unmatched. Germline lookup yields CDR1 MGHRA and CDR2 YSYEKL. The CDR3 reads CASSLQPWDRASYEQYF. CDR3 DNA sequence: TGCGCCAGCAGCCTGCAACCTTGGGACAGAGCCTCCTACGAGCAGTACTTC.

This clone was recorded a few times. The CDR3 DNA reads as TGTGCCAGCTCACCACCCCAGCGGGGGGGCACCGGGGAGCTGTTTTTT. This gives the protein CASSPPQRGGTGELFF. V and J are TRBV18 and TRBJ2-2, with 10 bases that match TRBD2. Germline V CDR1 and CDR2: KGHSH, LQKENI. The length of the CDR3 is 16 residues. J gave up 4 bases and V 0 bases, and 2 bases lay outside the gene matches.

The V gene is TRBV6-6, the J gene TRBJ2-4; a possible D gene is TRBD1 (6 bases). The CDR3 loop spans 12 amino acids. Trimming cost V 6 bases and J 6 bases, with 9 bases left between them. Germline V gives CDR1 MNHNY, CDR2 SVGAGI (reference sequence). CDR3 sequence reads: CASRTDRNIQYF. The CDR3 coding sequence is TGTGCCAGCAGAACGGACAGAAACATTCAGTACTTC.

A few counts support this clone. The chain recombines TRBV6-2 or TRBV6-3 with TRBJ2-5, with D possibly matching TRBD2 (7 bases). With 3 bases removed from V and 5 bases from J, the gap between germline ends came to 13 bases. The CDR3 is 14 amino acids. From germline, CDR1 is MNHEY and CDR2 SVGEGT. CDR3 sequence: CASSYPGGVETQYF. CDR3 DNA sequence: TGTGCCAGCAGTTATCCGGGGGGCGTGGAGACCCAGTACTTC.

The chain combines TRBV3-1 (or the pseudogene TRBV3-2) with TRBJ1-6; TRBD1 matches 8 bases. V trimming: 1 base; J trimming: 7 bases; junction bases outside the gene matches: 0. The CDR3 is made up of 14 amino acids. Germline CDR1 LGHDT, CDR2 YNNKEL (reference sequence). Written as DNA, the CDR3 is TGTGCCAGCAGCCAAGGGGACAGGAATTCACCCCTCCACTTT. Residues: CASSQGDRNSPLHF.

This chain connects TRBV19 to TRBJ2-5; 10 bases fit TRBD1. The V segment lost 9 bases and the J segment 4 bases; nucleotides outside the gene matches: 5. Germline lookup yields CDR1 LNHDA and CDR2 SQIVND (reference sequence). This CDR3 region has 13 residues. The CDR3 spells CASRDRGGETQYF. The CDR3, as DNA: TGTGCCAGCCGGGACAGGGGAGGAGAGACCCAGTACTTC. Full variable domain (rest looked up from reference TRBV19 and TRBJ2-5): DGGITQSPKYLFRKEGQNVTLSCEQNLNHDAMYWYRQDPGQGLRLIYYSQIVNDFQKGDIAEGYSVSREKKESFPLTVTSAQKNPTAFYLCASRDRGGETQYFGPGTRLLVL.

This clone was observed once. The chain couples TRBV2 to TRBJ1-2, with 10 bases identical to TRBD1. This CDR3 has 13 residues. Looked up from germline, CDR1 is SNHLY and CDR2 is FYNNEI. The trim removed 8 bases at V and 4 bases at J, leaving 4 bases unmatched. The CDR3 loop is CASDRDRGYGYTF. The CDR3 coding sequence is TGTGCCAGCGATAGGGACAGGGGCTATGGCTACACCTTC. Filled out from reference TRBV2 and TRBJ1-2, the complete variable domain reads EPEVTQTPSHQVTQMGQEVILRCVPISNHLYFYWYRQILGQKVEFLVSFYNNEISEKSEIFDDQFSVERPDGSNFTLKIRSTKLEDSAMYFCASDRDRGYGYTFGSGTRLTVV.

This chain uses TRBV2 with TRBJ1-1, with D perhaps TRBD1 (5 bases). V was cut by 1 base and J by 7 bases, with 16 bases left in between. The CDR3 has 15 amino acids. Germline V gives CDR1 SNHLY, CDR2 FYNNEI. In DNA, the CDR3 is TGTGCCAGCAGTGAAGGTCTAGTTCAGGGAAGTGAAGCTTTCTTT. Amino acids: CASSEGLVQGSEAFF.

CDR3 coding DNA: TGTGCCAGTAGTATTCATTCGACAGGGAAGGAGAGGTATGGCTACACCTTC. Residues: CASSIHSTGKERYGYTF. The chain combines TRBV19 with TRBJ1-2; 7 positions match TRBD1. Germline trimming cut 3 bases from V and 5 bases from J; bases unmatched to any gene: 15. The CDR3 consists of 17 residues. Germline-derived CDR1 and CDR2 are LNHDA and SQIVND (reference sequence). The complete variable domain, with remaining parts taken from reference TRBV19 and TRBJ1-2, reads DGGITQSPKYLFRKEGQNVTLSCEQNLNHDAMYWYRQDPGQGLRLIYYSQIVNDFQKGDIAEGYSVSREKKESFPLTVTSAQKNPTAFYLCASSIHSTGKERYGYTFGSGTRLTVV.

The chain recombines TRBV7-9 with TRBJ2-7; possibly TRBD1 for D (6 bases). There are 16 residues in the CDR3. From germline, CDR1 is SEHNR and CDR2 FQNEAQ (reference sequence). The germline V and J ends were trimmed by 1 base and 2 bases, with 15 bases remaining between them. CDR3 bases: TGTGCCAGCAGCTTAGGGCAGGGGACAAGGGCCTACGAGCAGTACTTC. Translated: CASSLGQGTRAYEQYF.

CDR3 nucleotide sequence: TGTGCCAGCAGCCCGGGACAGATCTACGAGCAGTACTTC. Its translation: CASSPGQIYEQYF. This chain joins TRBV6-5 and TRBJ2-7, with TRBD1 matching over 7 bases. V shed 6 bases and J 3 bases; nucleotides not matched to a gene: 5. The CDR3 is 13 amino acids. Germline-derived CDR1 and CDR2 are MNHEY and SVGAGI.